This T cell receptor beta chain was retrieved from a study of T cells in Graves' hyperthyroidism and ophthalmopathy. The study, taken as a whole, reports: Clonotypes that were expanded in thyroid above 0.001 mostly appeared in blood too.

This clonotype was seen a few times. As yet, its antigen is unknown. Germline CDR1 reads MNHNS; CDR2 reads SASEGT. V lost 5 bases and J 2 bases, leaving 12 bases between the germline ends. The CDR3 runs to 14 residues. RNA transcripts gave rise to amplified TCR beta CDR3 regions. In the first-round RT-PCR of the TCR CDR3, the HTBI primer set was used. TCRdb re-analysed the multiplex PCR reads in MiXCR, keeping a single row per CDR3 protein. This table holds about 330,000 distinct CDR3 sequences, 12% to 15% found once. The chain has TRBV6-1 and TRBJ2-5, with a tentative D call TRBD1 (6 bases). This TCR was sampled from a woman between 40 and 50 years old with Graves' ophthalmopathy. Sequences were obtained from blood. The CDR3 nucleotides read TGTGCCAGCAGTTTCCGACAGGCTCAAGAGACCCAGTACTTC. It yields the protein CASSFRQAQETQYF.